A selection of T cell receptor beta chains follows, all from one sample in a study of shared clonotypes between healthy human individuals. Assay: immunoSEQ multiplex PCR; the TCRdb copy retains only in-frame clones and omits some. This table holds about 980,000 clones, 70% to 85% found once. The specimen was memory CD4+ T cells sorted from blood. The receptor source for this set is a man in his late teens or twenties in good health. Each CDR3 is given with its conserved first and last residue. A D gene is named only where the DNA matches it firmly. Expanded clones are given a class, and other clones once, few, many or no size at all.

TRBJ2-5 | TRBV7-9 | - | - | CASSFDLVKETQYF | TGTGCCAGCAGCTTCGACTTGGTAAAAGAGACCCAGTACTTC
TRBJ1-1 | TRBV6-1 | - | - | CASSESGTEAFF | TGTGCCAGCAGTGAATCAGGGACTGAAGCTTTCTTT
TRBJ2-2 | TRBV7-9 | - | - | CASSLEPAGAGELFF | TGTGCCAGCAGCTTAGAACCGGCGGGTGCCGGGGAGCTGTTTTTT
TRBJ1-2 | TRBV19 | TRBD1 | - | CASSAKGQGPYGYTF | TGTGCCAGTAGTGCCAAGGGACAGGGACCATATGGCTACACCTTC
TRBJ2-3 | TRBV28 | TRBD1 | once | CASSLSGQGTDTQYF | TGTGCCAGCAGCCTGTCGGGACAGGGTACAGATACGCAGTATTTT
TRBJ2-7 | TRBV5-4 | - | - | CASSPGQTPYEQYF | TGTGCCAGCAGCCCAGGACAGACGCCTTACGAGCAGTACTTC
TRBJ2-7 | TRBV10-3 | TRBD2 | - | CAISGSSYEQYF | TGCGCCATCAGCGGGAGCAGCTACGAGCAGTACTTC
TRBJ2-7 | TRBV10-3 | - | - | CAISDSGQATSYEQYF | TGTGCCATCAGTGACTCGGGGCAGGCGACATCCTACGAGCAGTACTTC
TRBJ1-4 | TRBV19 | - | - | CASRRGTPFSGGEKLFF | TGTGCCAGTAGGCGCGGGACACCTTTCAGCGGCGGAGAAAAACTGTTTTTT
TRBJ2-7 | TRBV10-2 | - | - | CASLTWDYEQYF | TGCGCCAGCTTAACGTGGGACTACGAGCAGTACTTC
TRBJ2-7 | TRBV28 | TRBD1 | - | CASSGTGGFYEQYF | TGTGCCAGCAGTGGGACAGGGGGCTTCTACGAGCAGTACTTC
TRBJ1-4 | TRBV5-1 | - | once | CASSRGVTNEKLFF | TGCGCCAGCAGCCGAGGTGTAACTAATGAAAAACTGTTTTTT
TRBJ2-4 | TRBV2 | - | - | CASSGNSLAKNIQYF | TGTGCCAGCAGTGGTAACAGTTTAGCCAAAAACATTCAGTACTTC
TRBJ2-1 | TRBV7-3 | - | once | CASSSSEQFF | TGTGCCAGCAGCTCCTCGGAGCAGTTCTTC
TRBJ2-2 | TRBV7-9 | - | - | CATAARNTGELFF | TGTGCCACCGCGGCAAGAAACACCGGGGAGCTGTTTTTT
TRBJ2-2 | TRBV6-5 | - | once | CASSITGLVTGELFF | TGTGCCAGCAGTATTACAGGGTTGGTCACCGGGGAGCTGTTTTTT
TRBJ2-5 | TRBV7-2 | TRBD2 | - | CASSPSSGRKQETQYF | TGTGCCAGCAGCCCAAGTAGCGGGAGGAAACAAGAGACCCAGTACTTC
TRBJ1-3 | TRBV5-1 | TRBD1 | - | CASSGGSSGNTIYF | TGCGCCAGCTCAGGGGGCAGCTCTGGAAACACCATATATTTT
TRBJ2-3 | TRBV4-1 | TRBD1 | few | CASSQGTMGQSGPDTQYF | TGCGCCAGCAGCCAAGGCACGATGGGACAGTCGGGACCAGATACGCAGTATTTT
TRBJ2-7 | TRBV6-5 | - | - | CASRRTGSPSYEQYF | TGTGCCAGCAGGCGAACCGGGTCCCCTTCCTACGAGCAGTACTTC
TRBJ2-7 | TRBV28 | TRBD1 | once | CASSPGQGRPYEQYF | TGTGCCAGCAGTCCCGGACAGGGAAGGCCCTACGAGCAGTACTTC
TRBJ1-1 | TRBV9 | - | - | CASSAPFGDAFF | TGTGCCAGCAGCGCCCCCTTCGGGGACGCTTTCTTT
TRBJ2-1 | TRBV2 | - | - | CASSEAQIGTYNEQFF | TGTGCCAGCAGTGAAGCACAGATCGGCACCTACAATGAGCAGTTCTTC
TRBJ2-7 | TRBV6-6 | - | few | CASSLSEYEQYF | TGTGCCAGCAGTCTATCGGAGTACGAGCAGTACTTC
TRBJ2-3 | TRBV28 | - | - | CASTSPVGGTDTQYF | TGTGCCAGCACCTCCCCTGTGGGGGGCACAGATACGCAGTATTTT
TRBJ1-1 | TRBV7-2 | - | - | CASSSRGGTEAFF | TGTGCCAGCAGCTCCAGGGGAGGTACTGAAGCTTTCTTT
TRBJ2-7 | TRBV7-2 | TRBD1 | - | CASSFQGAGEQYF | TGTGCCAGCAGCTTCCAGGGGGCGGGCGAGCAGTACTTC
TRBJ2-7 | TRBV11-2 | - | many | CASSLGEQGRYEQYF | TGTGCCAGCAGCTTAGGCGAACAGGGCCGCTACGAGCAGTACTTC